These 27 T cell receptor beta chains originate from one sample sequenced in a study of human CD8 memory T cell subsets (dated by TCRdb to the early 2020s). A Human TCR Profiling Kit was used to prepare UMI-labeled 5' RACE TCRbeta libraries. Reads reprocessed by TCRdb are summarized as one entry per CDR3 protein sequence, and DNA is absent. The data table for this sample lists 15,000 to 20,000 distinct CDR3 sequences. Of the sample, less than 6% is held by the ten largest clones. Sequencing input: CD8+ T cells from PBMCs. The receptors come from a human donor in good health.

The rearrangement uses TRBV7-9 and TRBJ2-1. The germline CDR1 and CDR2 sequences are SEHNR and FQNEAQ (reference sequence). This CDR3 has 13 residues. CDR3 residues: CASSLFSYNEQFF.

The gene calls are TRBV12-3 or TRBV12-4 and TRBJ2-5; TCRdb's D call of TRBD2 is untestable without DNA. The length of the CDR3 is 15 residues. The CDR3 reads CASSLAGLGQETQYF.

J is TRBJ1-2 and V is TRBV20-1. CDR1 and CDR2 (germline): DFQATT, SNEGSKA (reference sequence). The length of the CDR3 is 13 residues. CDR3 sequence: CSARDETAYGYTF.

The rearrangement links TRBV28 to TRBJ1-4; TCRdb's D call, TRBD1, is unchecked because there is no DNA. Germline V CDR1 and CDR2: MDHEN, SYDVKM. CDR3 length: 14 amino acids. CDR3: CASRTGALNEKLFF.

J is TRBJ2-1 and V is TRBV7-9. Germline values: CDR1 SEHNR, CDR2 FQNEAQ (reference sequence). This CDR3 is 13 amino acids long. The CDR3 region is CASSLLPSNEQFF.

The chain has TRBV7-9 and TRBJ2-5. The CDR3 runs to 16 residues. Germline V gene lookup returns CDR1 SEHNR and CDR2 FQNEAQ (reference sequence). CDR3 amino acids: CASSFAGLGDEETQYF.

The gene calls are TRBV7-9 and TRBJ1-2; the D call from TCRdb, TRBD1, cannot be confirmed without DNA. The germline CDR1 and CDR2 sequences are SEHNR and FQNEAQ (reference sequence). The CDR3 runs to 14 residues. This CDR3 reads CASSLVGSPYGYTF. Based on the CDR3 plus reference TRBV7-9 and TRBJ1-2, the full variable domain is DTGVSQNPRHKITKRGQNVTFRCDPISEHNRLYWYRQTLGQGPEFLTYFQNEAQLEKSRLLSDRFSAERPKGSFSTLEIQRTEQGDSAMYLCASSLVGSPYGYTFGSGTRLTVV.

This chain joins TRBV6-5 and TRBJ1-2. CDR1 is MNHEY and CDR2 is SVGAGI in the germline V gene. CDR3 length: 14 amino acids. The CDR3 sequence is CASRSEFTNYGYTF.

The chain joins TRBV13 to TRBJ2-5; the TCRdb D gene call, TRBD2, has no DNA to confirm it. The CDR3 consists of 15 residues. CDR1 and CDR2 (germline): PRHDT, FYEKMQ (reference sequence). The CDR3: CASSLRRELAGTQYF.

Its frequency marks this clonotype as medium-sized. CDR3 sequence reads: CASSPLGRDYEQYF. V is TRBV7-8 and J is TRBJ2-7; the D gene TCRdb calls, TRBD1, cannot be checked with no DNA. Per the germline V gene, CDR1 is SGHVS and CDR2 is FQNEAQ. The CDR3 sequence is 14 residues long.

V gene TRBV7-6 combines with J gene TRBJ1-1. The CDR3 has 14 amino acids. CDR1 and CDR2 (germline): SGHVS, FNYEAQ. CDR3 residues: CASTRGTLNTEAFF.

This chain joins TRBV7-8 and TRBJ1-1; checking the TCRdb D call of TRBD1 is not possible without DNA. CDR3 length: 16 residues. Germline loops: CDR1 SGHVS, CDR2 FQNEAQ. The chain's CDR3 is CASSFPRGTVNTEAFF.

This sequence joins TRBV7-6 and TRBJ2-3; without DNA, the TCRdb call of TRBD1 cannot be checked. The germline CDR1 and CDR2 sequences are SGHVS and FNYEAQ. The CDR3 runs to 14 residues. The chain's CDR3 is CASSLGQGGDTQYF.

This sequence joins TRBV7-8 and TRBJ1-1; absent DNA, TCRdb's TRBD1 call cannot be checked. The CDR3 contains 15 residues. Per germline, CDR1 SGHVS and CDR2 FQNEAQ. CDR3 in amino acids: CASSLFGTENTEAFF. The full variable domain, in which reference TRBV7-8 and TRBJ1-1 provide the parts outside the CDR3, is GAGVSQSPRYKVAKRGQDVALRCDPISGHVSLFWYQQALGQGPEFLTYFQNEAQLDKSGLPSDRFFAERPEGSVSTLKIQRTQQEDSAVYLCASSLFGTENTEAFFGQGTRLTVV.

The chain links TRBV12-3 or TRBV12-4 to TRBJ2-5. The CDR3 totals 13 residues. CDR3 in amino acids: CASSLWFQETQYF.

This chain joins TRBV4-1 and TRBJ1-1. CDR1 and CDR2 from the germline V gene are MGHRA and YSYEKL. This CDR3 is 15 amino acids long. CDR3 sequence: CASSQGLQMNTEAFF.

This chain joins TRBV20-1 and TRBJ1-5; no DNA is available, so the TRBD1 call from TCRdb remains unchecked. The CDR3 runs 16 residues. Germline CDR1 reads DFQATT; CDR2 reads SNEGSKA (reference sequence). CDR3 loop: CSARVWGQGSNQPQHF.

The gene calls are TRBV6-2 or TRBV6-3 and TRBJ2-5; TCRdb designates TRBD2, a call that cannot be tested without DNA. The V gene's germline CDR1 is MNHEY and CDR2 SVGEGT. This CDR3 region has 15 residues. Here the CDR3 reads CASTNSGRDQETQYF.

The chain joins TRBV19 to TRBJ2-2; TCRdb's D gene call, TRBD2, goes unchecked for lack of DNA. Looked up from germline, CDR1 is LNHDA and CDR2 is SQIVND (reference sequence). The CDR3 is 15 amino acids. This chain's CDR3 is CASSGTSGGTGELFF.

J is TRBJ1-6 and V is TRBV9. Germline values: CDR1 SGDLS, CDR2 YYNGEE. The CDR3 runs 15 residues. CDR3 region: CASSVGRPYNSPLHF.

CDR3 amino acids: CASSQANEQFF. The chain combines TRBV5-1 with TRBJ2-1. Germline CDR1 is SGHRS and CDR2 is YFSETQ. The CDR3 spans 11 residues. The full variable domain, completed using reference TRBV5-1 and TRBJ2-1, is KAGVTQTPRYLIKTRGQQVTLSCSPISGHRSVSWYQQTPGQGLQFLFEYFSETQRNKGNFPGRFSGRQFSNSRSEMNVSTLELGDSALYLCASSQANEQFFGPGTRLTVL.

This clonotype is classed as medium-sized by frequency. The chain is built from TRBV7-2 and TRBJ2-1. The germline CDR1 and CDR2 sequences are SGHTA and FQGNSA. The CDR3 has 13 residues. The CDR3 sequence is CASSLEVVYEQFF. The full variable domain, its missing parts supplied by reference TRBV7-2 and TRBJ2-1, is GAGVSQSPSNKVTEKGKDVELRCDPISGHTALYWYRQSLGQGLEFLIYFQGNSAPDKSGLPSDRFSAERTGGSVSTLTIQRTQQEDSAVYLCASSLEVVYEQFFGPGTRLTVL.

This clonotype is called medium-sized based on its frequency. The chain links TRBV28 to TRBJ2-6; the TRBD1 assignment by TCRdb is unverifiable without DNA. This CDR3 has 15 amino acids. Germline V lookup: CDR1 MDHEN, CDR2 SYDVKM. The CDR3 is CASGQGPTGANVLTF.

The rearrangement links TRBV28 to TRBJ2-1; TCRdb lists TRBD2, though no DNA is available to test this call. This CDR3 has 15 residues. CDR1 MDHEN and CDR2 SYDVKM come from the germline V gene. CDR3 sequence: CASSFWGGSKGEQFF.

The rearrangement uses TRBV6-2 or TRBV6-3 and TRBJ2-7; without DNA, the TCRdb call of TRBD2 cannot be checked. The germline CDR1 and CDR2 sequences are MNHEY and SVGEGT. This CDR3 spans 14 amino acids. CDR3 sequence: CASSWTSGTYEQYF.

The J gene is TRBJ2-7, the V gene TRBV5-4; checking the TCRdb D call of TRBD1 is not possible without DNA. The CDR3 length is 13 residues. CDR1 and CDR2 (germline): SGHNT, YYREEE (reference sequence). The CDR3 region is CASSPGGGYEQYF.

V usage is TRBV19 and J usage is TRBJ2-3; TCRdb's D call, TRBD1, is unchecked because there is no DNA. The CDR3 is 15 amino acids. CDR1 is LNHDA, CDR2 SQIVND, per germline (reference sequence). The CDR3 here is CASSQGAMDRDTQYF.